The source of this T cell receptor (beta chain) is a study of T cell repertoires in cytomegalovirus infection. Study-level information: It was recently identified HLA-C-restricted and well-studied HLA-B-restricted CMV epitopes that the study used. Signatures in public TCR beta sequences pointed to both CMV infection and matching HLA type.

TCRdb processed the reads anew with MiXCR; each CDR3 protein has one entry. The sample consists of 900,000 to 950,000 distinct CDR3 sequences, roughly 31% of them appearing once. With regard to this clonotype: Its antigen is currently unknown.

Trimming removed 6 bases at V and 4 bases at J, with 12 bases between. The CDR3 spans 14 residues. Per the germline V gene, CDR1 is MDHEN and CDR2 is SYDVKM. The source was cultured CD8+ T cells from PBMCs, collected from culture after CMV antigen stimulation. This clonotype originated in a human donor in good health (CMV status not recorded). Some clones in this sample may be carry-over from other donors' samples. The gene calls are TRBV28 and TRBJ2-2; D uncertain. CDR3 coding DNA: TGTGCCAGCAGGCCCCCGGTGGTCACCGGGGAGCTGTTTTTT. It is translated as CASRPPVVTGELFF.